Shown below are 11 T cell receptor beta chains from a single sample sequenced in a study of low-dose radiotherapy and immunotherapy resistance in tumors. TRAV- and TRBV-specific primers, spanning alpha and beta chains, primed first-strand cDNA. TCRs were amplified for around 20 PCR cycles with a constant-region primer and V-primer adapter. In TCRdb, the reads were re-called with MiXCR into one record per CDR3 protein. The sample yields more than 9,000 distinct CDR3 sequences, roughly four fifths seen once. The source of these receptors is a human donor with advanced metastatic prostate, ovarian, gallbladder or colorectal cancer (not recorded which). This table probably holds off-target reads from a library built for another chain.

The chain has TRBV28 and TRBJ1-5; 7 bases line up with TRBD1. The CDR3 is made up of 15 amino acids. V shed 6 bases and J 2 bases; nucleotides not matched to a gene: 7. Germline CDR1 and CDR2: MDHEN and SYDVKM. The DNA for the CDR3 is TGTGCCAGCAGAAGTCAGGGGGTCGGCAATCAGCCCCAGCATTTT. It encodes CASRSQGVGNQPQHF.

The V and J genes are TRBV19 and TRBJ2-6; D possibly matches TRBD1 or TRBD2 (5 bases each). Germline CDR1 LNHDA, CDR2 SQIVND (reference sequence). The CDR3 spans 16 residues. Trimming shortened V by 9 bases and J by 4 bases, and 19 bases separated the two germline ends. CDR3 residues: CASSGTFGIGANVLTF. CDR3 coding DNA: TGTGCCAGCTCCGGGACGTTCGGGATCGGGGCCAACGTCCTGACTTTC.

The J gene is TRBJ2-1, the V gene TRBV12-3 or TRBV12-4; D gene unclear. The length of the CDR3 is 15 residues. Trimming removed 0 bases from V and 4 bases from J, with 10 bases in between. This CDR3 reads CASSLALGLYNEQFF. The CDR3 DNA is TGTGCCAGCAGTTTAGCCTTAGGCCTATACAATGAGCAGTTCTTC.

V is TRBV20-1 and J is TRBJ2-3, with a tentative D call TRBD1 (5 bases). This CDR3 has 13 residues. Germline V CDR1 and CDR2: DFQATT, SNEGSKA (reference sequence). Deletions cut 6 bases from V and 0 bases from J, with 10 bases between. The CDR3 DNA reads TGCAGTGCAAGGACAACAAGCACAGATACGCAGTATTTT. It encodes CSARTTSTDTQYF.

The genes are TRBV20-1 and TRBJ2-7; tentative D call: TRBD2 (5 bases). The CDR3 runs 13 residues. The V end was cut by 0 bases, the J end by 6 bases, with 12 bases between. In germline, CDR1 is DFQATT, CDR2 SNEGSKA (reference sequence). This chain's CDR3 is CSAREPSRGEQYF. In nucleotides, the CDR3 is TGCAGTGCTAGAGAGCCGAGCCGGGGCGAGCAGTACTTC.

The chain carries TRBV28 and TRBJ2-7; perhaps TRBD2 as D (5 bases). The germline V and J ends were trimmed by 3 bases and 3 bases, with 6 bases remaining between them. CDR1 MDHEN and CDR2 SYDVKM come from the germline V gene. There are 12 residues in the CDR3. CDR3 sequence reads: CASSFDYYEQYF. CDR3 in DNA: TGTGCCAGCAGTTTTGACTACTACGAGCAGTACTTC.

The chain combines TRBV2 with TRBJ2-3; D is perhaps TRBD2 (6 bases). The V end lost 4 bases, the J end lost 1 base, and 12 bases lay between the germline ends. Germline CDR1 reads SNHLY; CDR2 reads FYNNEI. This CDR3 is 15 amino acids long. Written as DNA, the CDR3 is TGTGCCAGCAGTGTACCAGGAGGGGGCACAGATACGCAGTATTTT. Translating gives CASSVPGGGTDTQYF.

V usage is TRBV10-3 and J usage is TRBJ1-2; 8 bases fit TRBD1. CDR3 length equals 14 residues. The germline gives CDR1 ENHRY, CDR2 SYGVKD. Trimming removed 7 bases from V and 4 bases from J; junction bases left unmatched: 8. The CDR3 DNA reads TGTGCCATCACAACCGGACAGGGCGGCTATGGCTACACCTTC. Translation gives CAITTGQGGYGYTF.

The chain joins TRBV29-1 to TRBJ2-5; D is unresolved. CDR1 and CDR2 (germline): SQVTM, ANQGSEA. Trimming removed 4 bases at V and 2 bases at J, with 17 bases between. The CDR3 length is 15 residues. For the CDR3, the DNA is TGCAGCGTTGGGACGGGTTCGGTTTTTCAAGAGACCCAGTACTTC. It translates to CSVGTGSVFQETQYF.

The chain combines TRBV2 with TRBJ2-3; 8 bases map to TRBD1. The V segment lost 8 bases and the J segment 2 bases; nucleotides outside the gene matches: 6. This CDR3 has 14 residues. CDR1 SNHLY and CDR2 FYNNEI come from the germline V gene. CDR3 DNA: TGTGCCAGCGACAGGGGACGACCCACAGATACGCAGTATTTT. This translates into CASDRGRPTDTQYF.

The V gene is TRBV2, the J gene TRBJ2-2; D unclear. CDR1 and CDR2 from the germline V gene are SNHLY and FYNNEI. V was pared by 5 bases and J by 2 bases, with 6 bases between. CDR3 length equals 13 residues. The CDR3 DNA follows: TGTGCCAGCAGTAGAGAAAACACCGGGGAGCTGTTTTTT. Protein sequence: CASSRENTGELFF. The full variable domain, its missing parts supplied by reference TRBV2 and TRBJ2-2, is EPEVTQTPSHQVTQMGQEVILRCVPISNHLYFYWYRQILGQKVEFLVSFYNNEISEKSEIFDDQFSVERPDGSNFTLKIRSTKLEDSAMYFCASSRENTGELFFGEGSRLTVL.